This TCR beta chain was recorded in a study of tumor-infiltrating lymphocytes in localized non-small cell lung cancer. Study summary: From each patient, both tumor and uninvolved lung, non-adjacent to tumor, were sampled.

This CDR3 is built from 13 residues. The V and J ends lost 6 bases and 0 bases respectively, with 8 bases between them. CDR1 and CDR2 from the germline V gene are SNHLY and FYNNEI. Study findings and constraints: TCR sequencing covered a subset of patients with enough tissue. IM1 and IM2 tumors showed no difference in T-cell fraction.

The protocol was immunoSEQ multiplex PCR, while the TCRdb copy is restricted to in-frame clones and leaves out a portion. The sample yields about 12,000 clones, 65% to 85% seen once. As for this clone: The antigen remains unidentified.

Sequenced input: lung tumor tissue. The chain uses TRBV2 and TRBJ1-1; possibly TRBD1 for D (6 bases). This TCR was recovered from a human donor with non-small cell lung cancer. The DNA of the CDR3 is TGTGCCAGCAGCAGGGGCCTGAACACTGAAGCTTTCTTT. Its protein is CASSRGLNTEAFF.